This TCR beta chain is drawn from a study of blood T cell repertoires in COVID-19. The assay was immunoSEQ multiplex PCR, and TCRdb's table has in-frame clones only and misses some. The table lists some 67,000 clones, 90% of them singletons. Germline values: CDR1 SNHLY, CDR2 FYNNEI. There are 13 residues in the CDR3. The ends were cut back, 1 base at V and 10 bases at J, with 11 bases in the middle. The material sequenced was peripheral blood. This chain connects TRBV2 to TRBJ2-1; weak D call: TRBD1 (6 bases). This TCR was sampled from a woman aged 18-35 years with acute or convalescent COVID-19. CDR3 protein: CASSEEGVGEQFF. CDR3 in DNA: TGTGCCAGCAGTGAAGAGGGGGTTGGAGAGCAGTTCTTC.